Following are 13 T cell receptor beta chains from one sample sequenced in a study of shared clonotypes between healthy human individuals. Data came from immunoSEQ multiplex PCR; TCRdb stores just in-frame clones and leaves some out. The top ten hold 0.11% to 0.15% of the sample, which has 2.5 million or so clones, roughly 92% seen once. Sequencing was done on a sample of naive CD4+ T cells sorted from blood. Specified subset: CD45RA+ positively selected. All receptors derive from a man younger than 35 in good health.

The chain links TRBV5-4 to TRBJ1-1; D ambiguous. CDR3 length: 13 residues. The V end lost 2 bases, the J end lost 8 bases, and 13 bases lay between the germline ends. Germline CDR1 SGHNT, CDR2 YYREEE (reference sequence). The CDR3 coding sequence is TGTGCCAGCAGCTTCGACTCCAGCTCCGAAGCTTTCTTT. Amino acids: CASSFDSSSEAFF.

V gene TRBV7-9 combines with J gene TRBJ1-1, with 8 bases fitting TRBD1. The CDR3 is 13 residues long. J gave up 8 bases and V 6 bases, and 8 bases lay outside the gene matches. Germline-derived CDR1 and CDR2 are SEHNR and FQNEAQ (reference sequence). The CDR3 DNA is TGTGCCAGCAGTCGACAGGGGCCCTCGGAAGCTTTCTTT. Residues: CASSRQGPSEAFF.

The chain combines TRBV5-4 with TRBJ1-6; 7 nucleotides line up with TRBD1. Germline CDR1 is SGHNT and CDR2 is YYREEE (reference sequence). With 3 bases clipped from V and 7 bases from J, the junction kept 1 base outside the gene matches. The CDR3 runs to 13 residues. CDR3 coding DNA: TGTGCCAGCAGCTCGACAGGGAATTCACCCCTCCACTTT. Amino acid sequence: CASSSTGNSPLHF.

The chain carries TRBV18 and TRBJ2-1; perhaps TRBD2 as D (5 bases). CDR1 is KGHSH, CDR2 LQKENI, per germline. The CDR3 covers 17 residues. Trimming removed 3 bases at V and 0 bases at J, with 15 bases between. The CDR3 here is CASSPPGLSGSYNEQFF. In nucleotides, the CDR3 is TGTGCCAGCTCACCCCCCGGACTCTCTGGCTCCTACAATGAGCAGTTCTTC.

J is TRBJ2-2 and V is TRBV5-1; D call uncertain. Germline V gives CDR1 SGHRS, CDR2 YFSETQ. The ends were cut back, 2 bases at V and 3 bases at J, with 8 bases in the middle. The CDR3 consists of 14 residues. In DNA form, the CDR3 reads TGCGCCAGCAGCTTCCGACGGGACACCGGGGAGCTGTTTTTT. It encodes CASSFRRDTGELFF.

The V call is TRBV11-2, the J call TRBJ2-3; possibly TRBD2 for D (6 bases). CDR1 and CDR2 from the germline V gene are SGHAT and FQNNGV. The CDR3 is 13 amino acids. The V end lost 4 bases, the J end lost 5 bases, and 10 bases lay between the germline ends. The DNA for the CDR3 is TGTGCCAGCAGCTCCCGGGACTTAGATACGCAGTATTTT. Protein: CASSSRDLDTQYF. The complete variable domain, with remaining parts taken from reference TRBV11-2 and TRBJ2-3, reads EAGVAQSPRYKIIEKRQSVAFWCNPISGHATLYWYQQILGQGPKLLIQFQNNGVVDDSQLPKDRFSAERLKGVDSTLKIQPAKLEDSAVYLCASSSRDLDTQYFGPGTRLTVL.

V and J are TRBV7-3 and TRBJ2-1, with 16 bases aligning to TRBD2. This CDR3 has 17 residues. In germline, CDR1 is SGHTA, CDR2 FQGTGA. Trimming cost V 2 bases and J 6 bases; bases outside gene matches: 4. CDR3 sequence (DNA): TGTGCCAGCAGCTTATTGGGACTAGCGGGGGGGAGCAATGAGCAGTTCTTC. Translated: CASSLLGLAGGSNEQFF.

This clone was counted between two and nine times. The chain uses TRBV30 and TRBJ1-2; D is unresolved. The CDR3 covers 13 residues. Germline V gene sequence: CDR1 GTSNPN, CDR2 SVGIG (reference sequence). V lost 0 bases to trimming and J lost 6 bases, with 11 bases between them. This CDR3 is CAWSVVTIDGYTF. The CDR3 DNA reads as TGTGCCTGGAGTGTCGTGACAATCGATGGCTACACCTTC.

This clone was counted a few times. The J gene is TRBJ1-2, the V gene TRBV2, with 11 bases lining up with TRBD1. Unmatched junction bases numbered 0, after V lost 6 bases and J lost 6 bases. Germline V gene sequence: CDR1 SNHLY, CDR2 FYNNEI. The CDR3 runs to 12 residues. The CDR3, as DNA: TGTGCCAGCAGGGGACAGGGGGATGGCTACACCTTC. Its protein product is CASRGQGDGYTF.

This chain joins TRBV10-2 and TRBJ2-7, with 12 bases that match TRBD2. There are 16 residues in the CDR3. Trimming at V came to 2 bases and at J to 2 bases, leaving 4 bases not matched to a gene. The germline V gene encodes CDR1 WSHSY and CDR2 SAAADI. The CDR3 loop reads CASSEVWTSGTYEQYF. Here the CDR3 DNA reads TGCGCCAGCAGTGAGGTATGGACTAGCGGGACCTACGAGCAGTACTTC.

The rearrangement uses TRBV29-1 and TRBJ2-7; a weak D match, TRBD1 (5 bases). Germline V lookup: CDR1 SQVTM, CDR2 ANQGSEA. The CDR3 is made up of 14 amino acids. V was pared by 4 bases and J by 1 base, with 14 bases between. CDR3 DNA: TGCAGCGTTGGATTCTGGGGCCAGTCCTACGAGCAGTACTTC. Its protein is CSVGFWGQSYEQYF.

The chain links TRBV19 to TRBJ1-2; D possibly corresponds to TRBD1 (6 bases). This CDR3 has 15 amino acids. Trimming shortened V by 1 base and J by 8 bases, and 17 bases separated the two germline ends. Germline V CDR1 and CDR2: LNHDA, SQIVND (reference sequence). The CDR3 here is CASSIAGGLGMGYTF. In nucleotides, the CDR3 is TGTGCCAGTAGTATAGCGGGGGGCCTCGGAATGGGCTACACCTTC. Full variable domain (outside the CDR3, taken from reference TRBV19 and TRBJ1-2): DGGITQSPKYLFRKEGQNVTLSCEQNLNHDAMYWYRQDPGQGLRLIYYSQIVNDFQKGDIAEGYSVSREKKESFPLTVTSAQKNPTAFYLCASSIAGGLGMGYTFGSGTRLTVV.

V usage is TRBV11-2 and J usage is TRBJ2-3; D is unclear. Germline lookup yields CDR1 SGHAT and CDR2 FQNNGV. This CDR3 region has 14 residues. V was clipped by 5 bases and J by 2 bases, with 11 bases between them. CDR3: CASSPEGLTDTQYF. The CDR3 coding sequence is TGTGCCAGCAGCCCCGAAGGGCTCACAGATACGCAGTATTTT. The entire variable domain, with the rest obtained from reference TRBV11-2 and TRBJ2-3, is as follows: EAGVAQSPRYKIIEKRQSVAFWCNPISGHATLYWYQQILGQGPKLLIQFQNNGVVDDSQLPKDRFSAERLKGVDSTLKIQPAKLEDSAVYLCASSPEGLTDTQYFGPGTRLTVL.